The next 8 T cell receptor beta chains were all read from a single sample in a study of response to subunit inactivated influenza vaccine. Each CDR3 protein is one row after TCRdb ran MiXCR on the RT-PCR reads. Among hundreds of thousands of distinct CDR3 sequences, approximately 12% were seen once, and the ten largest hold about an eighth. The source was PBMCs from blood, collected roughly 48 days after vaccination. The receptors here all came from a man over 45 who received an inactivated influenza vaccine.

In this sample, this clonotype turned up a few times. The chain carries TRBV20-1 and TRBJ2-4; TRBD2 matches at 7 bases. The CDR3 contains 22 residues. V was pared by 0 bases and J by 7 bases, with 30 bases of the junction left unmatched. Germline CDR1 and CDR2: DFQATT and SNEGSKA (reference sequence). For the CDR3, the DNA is TGCAGTGCTAGAGATCCGACCCAACCACATCGGGGGGAGAAAGGTGTCCGGAACATTCAGTACTTC. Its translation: CSARDPTQPHRGEKGVRNIQYF.

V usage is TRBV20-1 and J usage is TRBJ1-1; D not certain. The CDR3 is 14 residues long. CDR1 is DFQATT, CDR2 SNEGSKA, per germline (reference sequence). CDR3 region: CGDRSDFSHTEAFF. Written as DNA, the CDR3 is TGCGGTGATCGGTCAGATTTTTCGCACACTGAAGCTTTCTTT.

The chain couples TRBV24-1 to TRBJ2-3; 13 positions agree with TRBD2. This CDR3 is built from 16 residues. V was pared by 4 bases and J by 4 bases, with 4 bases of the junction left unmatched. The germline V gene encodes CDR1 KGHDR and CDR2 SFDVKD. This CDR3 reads CATSDPGLAGPDTQYF. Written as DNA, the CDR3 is TGTGCCACCAGTGACCCGGGACTAGCGGGACCAGATACGCAGTATTTT.

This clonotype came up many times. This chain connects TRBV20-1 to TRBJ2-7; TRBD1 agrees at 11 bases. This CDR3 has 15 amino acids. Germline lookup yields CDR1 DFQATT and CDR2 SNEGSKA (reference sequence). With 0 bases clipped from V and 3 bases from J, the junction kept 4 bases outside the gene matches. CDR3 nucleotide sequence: TGCAGTGCTAGAGATCTAGGGACAGGGGGCTACGAGCAGTACTTC. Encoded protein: CSARDLGTGGYEQYF.

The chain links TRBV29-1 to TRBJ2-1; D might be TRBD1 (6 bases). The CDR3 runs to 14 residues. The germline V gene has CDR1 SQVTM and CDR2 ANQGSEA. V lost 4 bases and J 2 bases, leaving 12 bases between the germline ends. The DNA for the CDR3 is TGCAGCGTTGCGGGCAGGGGACCCTACAATGAGCAGTTCTTC. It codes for CSVAGRGPYNEQFF.

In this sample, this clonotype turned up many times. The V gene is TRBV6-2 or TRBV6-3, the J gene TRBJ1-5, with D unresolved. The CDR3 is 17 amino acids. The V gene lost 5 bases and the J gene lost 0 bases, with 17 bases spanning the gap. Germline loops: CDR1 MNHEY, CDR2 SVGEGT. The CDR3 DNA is TGTGCCAGCAGTAGACTTAGACTCTCCCCTAGCAATCAGCCCCAGCATTTT. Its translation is CASSRLRLSPSNQPQHF.

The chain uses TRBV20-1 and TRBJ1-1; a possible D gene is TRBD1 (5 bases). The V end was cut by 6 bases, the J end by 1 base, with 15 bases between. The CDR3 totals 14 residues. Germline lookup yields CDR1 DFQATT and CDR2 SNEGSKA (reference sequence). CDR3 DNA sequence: TGCAGTGCCACCCCCGGGGCTAGGAACACTGAAGCTTTCTTT. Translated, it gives CSATPGARNTEAFF.

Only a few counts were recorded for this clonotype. The CDR3 bases are TGTGCCAGCAGCCCCTCACCCTCCTACAATGAGCAGTTCTTC. Translated: CASSPSPSYNEQFF. The V gene is TRBV5-6, the J gene TRBJ2-1; D ambiguous. Trimming cost V 4 bases and J 0 bases, with 8 bases left between them. The germline gives CDR1 SGHDT, CDR2 YYEEEE. The CDR3 loop spans 14 amino acids.